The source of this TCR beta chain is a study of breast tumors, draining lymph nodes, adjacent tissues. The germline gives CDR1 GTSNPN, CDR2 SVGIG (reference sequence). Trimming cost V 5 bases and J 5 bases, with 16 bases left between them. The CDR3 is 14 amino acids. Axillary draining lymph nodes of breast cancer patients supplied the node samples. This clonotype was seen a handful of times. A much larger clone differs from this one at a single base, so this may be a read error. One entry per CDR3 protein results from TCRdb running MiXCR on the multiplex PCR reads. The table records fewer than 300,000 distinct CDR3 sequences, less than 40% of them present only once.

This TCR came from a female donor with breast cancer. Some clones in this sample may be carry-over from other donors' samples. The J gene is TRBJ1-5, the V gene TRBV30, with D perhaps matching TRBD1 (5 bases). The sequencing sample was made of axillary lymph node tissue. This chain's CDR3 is CAWGPGAPDQPQHF. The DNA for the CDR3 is TGTGCCTGGGGCCCTGGGGCCCCCGATCAGCCCCAGCATTTT. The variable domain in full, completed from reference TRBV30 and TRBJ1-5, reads SQTIHQWPATLVQPVGSPLSLECTVEGTSNPNLYWYRQAAGRGLQLLFYSVGIGQISSEVPQNLSASRPQDRQFILSSKKLLLSDSGFYLCAWGPGAPDQPQHFGDGTRLSIL.